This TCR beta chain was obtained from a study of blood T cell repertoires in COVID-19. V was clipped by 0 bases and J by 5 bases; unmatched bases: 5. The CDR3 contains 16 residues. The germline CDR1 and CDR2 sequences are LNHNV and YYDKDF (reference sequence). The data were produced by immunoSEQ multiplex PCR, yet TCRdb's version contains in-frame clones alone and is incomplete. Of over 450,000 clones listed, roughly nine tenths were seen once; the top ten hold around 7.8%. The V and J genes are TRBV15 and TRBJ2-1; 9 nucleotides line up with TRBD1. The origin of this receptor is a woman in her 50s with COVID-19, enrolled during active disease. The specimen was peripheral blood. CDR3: CATSRDGQGIHNEQFF. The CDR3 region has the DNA TGTGCCACCAGCAGAGACGGACAGGGGATCCACAATGAGCAGTTCTTC.